This passage covers 6 T cell receptor beta chains from one sample sequenced in a study of regulatory T cells in long-lasting Graves disease. As for time point: newly diagnosed GD, antithyroid drugs for less than 3 months. The TCR library was made from RNA that had been extracted from PBMCs in TRIzol. iRepertoire HTBI primers and Arm-PCR of CDR3 regions built TCR beta libraries. From the multiplex PCR reads, TCRdb called clonotypes with MiXCR, one entry per CDR3 protein. The sample has under 450,000 distinct CDR3 sequences, approximately 10% seen once; the top ten hold under 20%. The same data also went into a second study, on T cells in Graves' hyperthyroidism and ophthalmopathy.

Sequenced here: peripheral blood mononuclear cells (PBMCs), sampled at new diagnosis, from a patient treated with antithyroid drugs. The receptors here all came from a woman aged 18 to 35 with Graves disease.

This clonotype has a count of ten or more. The chain joins TRBV7-2 to TRBJ2-7, with 9 bases fitting TRBD2. The CDR3 runs to 16 residues. Germline-derived CDR1 and CDR2 are SGHTA and FQGNSA. The junction had 10 bases not matched to a gene; V was cut back by 4 bases and J by 3 bases. The CDR3 DNA is TGTGCCAGCAGCTCTCCGACTAAGCGGGAGGACTACGAGCAGTACTTC. Its translation: CASSSPTKREDYEQYF.

This clonotype has at least ten counts. The V call is TRBV5-4, the J call TRBJ1-1, with D unclear. V was pared by 4 bases and J by 6 bases, with 7 bases between. CDR3 length equals 11 residues. Germline V gene sequence: CDR1 SGHNT, CDR2 YYREEE (reference sequence). Here the CDR3 DNA reads TGTGCCAGCAGCGGTTCGGCTGAAGCTTTCTTT. Translated: CASSGSAEAFF.

This clonotype was observed many times. The chain's CDR3 is CASSDYRGRNTEAFF. The CDR3 region has the DNA TGTGCCAGCAGTGATTACAGGGGGCGTAACACTGAAGCTTTCTTT. The chain couples TRBV2 to TRBJ1-1; TRBD1 aligns across 9 bases. CDR1 and CDR2 from the germline V gene are SNHLY and FYNNEI. CDR3 length: 15 amino acids. V lost 3 bases, J lost 2 bases, and 4 bases stayed unmatched.

V and J are TRBV6-1 and TRBJ1-5; 9 bases fit TRBD1. With 6 bases clipped from V and 7 bases from J, the junction kept 10 bases outside the gene matches. Germline CDR1 reads MNHNS; CDR2 reads SASEGT. The CDR3 runs 15 residues. As DNA, the CDR3 is TGTGCCAGCAGAATGGGACAGGGATTCGACCAGCCCCAGCATTTT. This translates into CASRMGQGFDQPQHF.

This clonotype was detected many times. This chain links TRBV7-2 with TRBJ1-2, with D tentatively TRBD1 (5 bases). The CDR3 totals 15 residues. Trimming left V 3 bases short and J 3 bases short, with 14 bases between. Germline V gives CDR1 SGHTA, CDR2 FQGNSA. This CDR3 is CASSFSSGRYYGYTF. The CDR3 DNA is TGTGCCAGCAGCTTCTCCTCGGGACGGTACTATGGCTACACCTTC.

This clonotype occurred many times. The chain carries TRBV5-6 and TRBJ1-2; 12 bases are a match to TRBD1. Germline V gene lookup returns CDR1 SGHDT and CDR2 YYEEEE. The CDR3 length is 14 residues. Germline trimming cut 3 bases from V and 8 bases from J; bases unmatched to any gene: 5. The CDR3 loop reads CASSWDRGLVGYTF. The CDR3 nucleotides read TGTGCCAGCAGCTGGGACAGGGGGCTGGTAGGCTACACCTTC.